A selection of T cell receptor beta chains follows, all from one sample in a study of Ad26.COV2.S vaccination and SARS-CoV-2 variants. Clones were read by immunoSEQ multiplex PCR, and TCRdb kept only the in-frame ones, dropping some. This table holds some 640,000 clones, around 92% found once. The sample here was peripheral blood, taken in a trial of Ad26.COV2.S vaccine versus placebo. Source of these receptors: a person aged 18 to 59 who received the Ad26.COV2.S COVID-19 vaccine or a placebo. Each CDR3 is given with its conserved first and last residue. Fields, in order: clone size, J gene, V gene, D gene, CDR3 protein, CDR3 DNA. The D gene is left open where the match is weak. Clone size is not always given. Where it is, it says once, few, many or a class for expanded clones.

abundance: once; j_gene: TRBJ1-6; v_gene: TRBV19; d_gene: -; CDR3aa: CASTSSGYNSPLHF; CDR3nt: TGTGCCAGTACCTCCTCAGGGTATAATTCACCCCTCCACTTT
abundance: -; j_gene: TRBJ2-7; v_gene: TRBV19; d_gene: TRBD1; CDR3aa: CASSMGGQGLPYEQYF; CDR3nt: TGTGCCAGTAGTATGGGGGGACAGGGGTTACCCTACGAGCAGTACTTC
abundance: -; j_gene: TRBJ2-1; v_gene: TRBV6-6; d_gene: TRBD1; CDR3aa: CASSSTGTGVNEQFF; CDR3nt: TGTGCCAGCAGTTCAACCGGGACAGGGGTAAATGAGCAGTTCTTC
abundance: -; j_gene: TRBJ2-1; v_gene: TRBV13; d_gene: TRBD2; CDR3aa: CASSSSSGSSYNEQFF; CDR3nt: TGTGCCAGCAGCTCCTCTAGCGGGAGCTCCTACAATGAGCAGTTCTTC
abundance: -; j_gene: TRBJ1-1; v_gene: TRBV18; d_gene: TRBD1; CDR3aa: CASSIAGTGGFNTEAFF; CDR3nt: TGTGCCAGCTCCATCGCCGGGACAGGGGGTTTTAACACTGAAGCTTTCTTT
abundance: -; j_gene: TRBJ1-2; v_gene: TRBV2; d_gene: TRBD1; CDR3aa: CASRGSGQSYGYTF; CDR3nt: TGTGCCAGCAGGGGATCGGGACAGAGCTATGGCTACACCTTC
abundance: -; j_gene: TRBJ1-2; v_gene: TRBV15; d_gene: -; CDR3aa: CATSGEGGFSGYTF; CDR3nt: TGTGCCACCAGCGGGGAGGGGGGGTTTAGTGGCTACACCTTC
abundance: -; j_gene: TRBJ1-5; v_gene: TRBV3-1/TRBV3-2; d_gene: -; CDR3aa: CASSQNSINQPQHF; CDR3nt: TGTGCCAGCAGCCAAAACAGCATCAATCAGCCCCAGCATTTT
abundance: -; j_gene: TRBJ2-7; v_gene: TRBV5-4; d_gene: TRBD2; CDR3aa: CASSFGGADSYEQYF; CDR3nt: TGTGCCAGCAGCTTCGGGGGGGCCGACTCCTACGAGCAGTACTTC
abundance: -; j_gene: TRBJ2-1; v_gene: TRBV18; d_gene: TRBD1; CDR3aa: CASSLGTGENEQFF; CDR3nt: TGTGCCAGCTCACTAGGGACAGGGGAGAATGAGCAGTTCTTC
abundance: -; j_gene: TRBJ1-2; v_gene: TRBV7-9; d_gene: -; CDR3aa: CASSSTGNGYTF; CDR3nt: TGTGCCAGCTCCTCGACGGGTAATGGCTACACCTTC
abundance: once; j_gene: TRBJ1-1; v_gene: TRBV4-2; d_gene: -; CDR3aa: CASSLPRDGSTEAFF; CDR3nt: TGTGCCAGCAGCCTCCCCCGGGACGGATCCACTGAAGCTTTCTTT
abundance: -; j_gene: TRBJ2-5; v_gene: TRBV13; d_gene: -; CDR3aa: CASSLYGGTWQETQYF; CDR3nt: TGTGCCAGCAGCTTATATGGCGGGACTTGGCAAGAGACCCAGTACTTC
abundance: -; j_gene: TRBJ1-2; v_gene: TRBV18; d_gene: -; CDR3aa: CASSPYGEYGYTF; CDR3nt: TGTGCCAGCTCACCTTACGGGGAGTATGGCTACACCTTC
abundance: -; j_gene: TRBJ2-1; v_gene: TRBV7-9; d_gene: TRBD2; CDR3aa: CASSLLASGTSYNEQFF; CDR3nt: TGTGCCAGCAGCTTATTAGCTAGCGGCACCTCCTACAATGAGCAGTTCTTC
abundance: -; j_gene: TRBJ2-7; v_gene: TRBV5-1; d_gene: -; CDR3aa: CASSLGREQYF; CDR3nt: TGCGCCAGCAGCCTGGGGAGGGAGCAGTACTTC
abundance: -; j_gene: TRBJ1-2; v_gene: TRBV12-3/TRBV12-4; d_gene: TRBD1; CDR3aa: CASREGAGGYTF; CDR3nt: TGTGCCAGCAGGGAGGGGGCGGGAGGCTACACCTTC
abundance: once; j_gene: TRBJ2-5; v_gene: TRBV30; d_gene: TRBD2; CDR3aa: CAWTAGWETQYF; CDR3nt: TGTGCCTGGACAGCGGGGTGGGAGACCCAGTACTTC
abundance: -; j_gene: TRBJ2-1; v_gene: TRBV19; d_gene: -; CDR3aa: CASSIDGFYNEQFF; CDR3nt: TGTGCCAGTAGTATAGATGGTTTCTACAATGAGCAGTTCTTC
abundance: -; j_gene: TRBJ2-7; v_gene: TRBV10-3; d_gene: TRBD1; CDR3aa: CATVTGGNEQYF; CDR3nt: TGTGCCACTGTGACAGGGGGCAACGAGCAGTACTTC
abundance: -; j_gene: TRBJ2-7; v_gene: TRBV14; d_gene: -; CDR3aa: CASSQLGSRPGEQYF; CDR3nt: TGTGCCAGCAGCCAACTGGGGAGTAGGCCGGGCGAGCAGTACTTC
abundance: many; j_gene: TRBJ2-1; v_gene: TRBV29-1; d_gene: TRBD1; CDR3aa: CSVVAWTGVNEQFF; CDR3nt: TGCAGCGTTGTAGCTTGGACAGGGGTCAATGAGCAGTTCTTC
abundance: -; j_gene: TRBJ2-7; v_gene: TRBV6-6; d_gene: -; CDR3aa: CASSLDGSSTYEQYF; CDR3nt: TGTGCCAGCAGTCTCGATGGTTCCTCCACCTACGAGCAGTACTTC
abundance: -; j_gene: TRBJ2-3; v_gene: TRBV5-1; d_gene: -; CDR3aa: CASSFSGHTDTQYF; CDR3nt: TGCGCCAGCAGCTTCAGCGGGCACACAGATACGCAGTATTTT
abundance: -; j_gene: TRBJ2-1; v_gene: TRBV5-1; d_gene: TRBD2; CDR3aa: CASSLDPSGSIYNEQFF; CDR3nt: TGCGCCAGCAGCCTGGACCCTAGCGGGAGTATATACAATGAGCAGTTCTTC
abundance: -; j_gene: TRBJ2-7; v_gene: TRBV3-1/TRBV3-2; d_gene: -; CDR3aa: CASSQEPLRTPVQYF; CDR3nt: TGTGCCAGCAGCCAAGAACCCCTAAGGACTCCGGTGCAGTACTTC
abundance: once; j_gene: TRBJ2-3; v_gene: TRBV2; d_gene: -; CDR3aa: CASRAGDSTDTQYF; CDR3nt: TGTGCCAGCAGGGCAGGGGATAGCACAGATACGCAGTATTTT
abundance: -; j_gene: TRBJ2-1; v_gene: TRBV19; d_gene: -; CDR3aa: CASSPDISVLGEQFF; CDR3nt: TGTGCCAGTAGTCCGGACATTAGCGTTCTTGGTGAGCAGTTCTTC
abundance: -; j_gene: TRBJ2-3; v_gene: TRBV2; d_gene: -; CDR3aa: CASSGGSGRNTQYF; CDR3nt: TGTGCCAGCAGTGGGGGTTCAGGGCGTAATACGCAGTATTTT
abundance: few; j_gene: TRBJ1-2; v_gene: TRBV6-5; d_gene: -; CDR3aa: CASRSSDKNHYGYTF; CDR3nt: TGTGCCAGCAGATCTTCGGACAAGAATCACTATGGCTACACCTTC
abundance: -; j_gene: TRBJ2-7; v_gene: TRBV11-1; d_gene: -; CDR3aa: CASRKRQTYEQYF; CDR3nt: TGTGCCAGCAGAAAGCGACAGACCTACGAGCAGTACTTC
abundance: once; j_gene: TRBJ2-5; v_gene: TRBV10-3; d_gene: -; CDR3aa: CAISGSAQETQYF; CDR3nt: TGTGCCATCAGTGGGTCGGCACAAGAGACCCAGTACTTC
abundance: -; j_gene: TRBJ1-4; v_gene: TRBV6-2/TRBV6-3; d_gene: TRBD1; CDR3aa: CASSQGDRADEKLFF; CDR3nt: TGTGCCAGCAGTCAAGGGGACAGGGCGGACGAAAAACTGTTTTTT
abundance: -; j_gene: TRBJ1-4; v_gene: TRBV19; d_gene: -; CDR3aa: CASTKGGRRNEKLFF; CDR3nt: TGTGCCAGTACCAAGGGGGGCAGGAGGAATGAAAAACTGTTTTTT
abundance: -; j_gene: TRBJ1-2; v_gene: TRBV11-2; d_gene: -; CDR3aa: CASSFPGDYGYTF; CDR3nt: TGTGCCAGCAGCTTCCCCGGAGACTATGGCTACACCTTC
abundance: -; j_gene: TRBJ1-6; v_gene: TRBV7-2; d_gene: -; CDR3aa: CASRLQGVWYSPLHF; CDR3nt: TGTGCCAGCAGACTACAGGGAGTGTGGTACTCACCCCTCCACTTT
abundance: -; j_gene: TRBJ2-5; v_gene: TRBV12-3/TRBV12-4; d_gene: -; CDR3aa: CASSFGEETQYF; CDR3nt: TGTGCCAGCAGTTTCGGGGAAGAGACCCAGTACTTC
abundance: -; j_gene: TRBJ1-6; v_gene: TRBV7-9; d_gene: -; CDR3aa: CASSLGEPLHF; CDR3nt: TGTGCCAGCAGCTTGGGAGAACCCCTCCACTTT
abundance: -; j_gene: TRBJ1-1; v_gene: TRBV25-1; d_gene: -; CDR3aa: CASSEYRGRDTEAFF; CDR3nt: TGTGCCAGCAGTGAATATAGAGGGCGGGACACTGAAGCTTTCTTT
abundance: -; j_gene: TRBJ2-7; v_gene: TRBV1; d_gene: -; CDR3aa: CTSSQGTGHEQYF; CDR3nt: TGCACCAGCAGCCAGGGTACAGGGCACGAGCAGTACTTC
abundance: -; j_gene: TRBJ1-5; v_gene: TRBV30; d_gene: -; CDR3aa: CAWSVRSNQPQHF; CDR3nt: TGTGCCTGGAGTGTGAGGTCGAATCAGCCCCAGCATTTT
abundance: -; j_gene: TRBJ2-1; v_gene: TRBV5-6; d_gene: TRBD2; CDR3aa: CASSLEGLAGVDEQFF; CDR3nt: TGTGCCAGCAGCTTGGAGGGTCTAGCGGGGGTGGATGAGCAGTTCTTC
abundance: -; j_gene: TRBJ2-7; v_gene: TRBV7-9; d_gene: -; CDR3aa: CASSRTWGVEQYF; CDR3nt: TGTGCCAGCAGCCGAACATGGGGGGTCGAGCAGTACTTC
abundance: -; j_gene: TRBJ1-1; v_gene: TRBV2; d_gene: TRBD1; CDR3aa: CASSARGDTEAFF; CDR3nt: TGTGCCAGCAGTGCCAGGGGGGACACTGAAGCTTTCTTT
abundance: -; j_gene: TRBJ1-1; v_gene: TRBV6-6; d_gene: -; CDR3aa: CASSFSAPVNTEAFF; CDR3nt: TGTGCCAGCAGTTTTTCTGCTCCGGTGAACACTGAAGCTTTCTTT
abundance: -; j_gene: TRBJ2-5; v_gene: TRBV7-8; d_gene: TRBD1; CDR3aa: CASSLRTGVETQYF; CDR3nt: TGTGCCAGCAGCTTAAGGACAGGGGTGGAGACCCAGTACTTC
abundance: -; j_gene: TRBJ2-7; v_gene: TRBV7-2; d_gene: -; CDR3aa: CASSLVGTPTYEQYF; CDR3nt: TGTGCCAGCAGCTTAGTAGGGACTCCCACCTACGAGCAGTACTTC
abundance: -; j_gene: TRBJ2-7; v_gene: TRBV29-1; d_gene: TRBD1; CDR3aa: CSVGSTPGTGAYEQYF; CDR3nt: TGCAGCGTTGGATCCACGCCCGGGACAGGAGCCTACGAGCAGTACTTC
abundance: -; j_gene: TRBJ1-1; v_gene: TRBV5-8; d_gene: -; CDR3aa: CASNPKAFF; CDR3nt: TGTGCCAGCAACCCCAAAGCTTTCTTT
abundance: -; j_gene: TRBJ1-1; v_gene: TRBV5-1; d_gene: -; CDR3aa: CASSSGTREAFF; CDR3nt: TGCGCCAGCAGCTCGGGGACCAGGGAAGCTTTCTTT
abundance: -; j_gene: TRBJ2-7; v_gene: TRBV3-1/TRBV3-2; d_gene: TRBD1; CDR3aa: CASSQGEGAPREQYF; CDR3nt: TGTGCCAGCAGCCAAGGAGAGGGGGCACCCCGCGAGCAGTACTTC
abundance: -; j_gene: TRBJ1-5; v_gene: TRBV28; d_gene: TRBD1; CDR3aa: CASSSGTGALQPQHF; CDR3nt: TGTGCCAGCAGTTCCGGGACAGGGGCTTTACAGCCCCAGCATTTT